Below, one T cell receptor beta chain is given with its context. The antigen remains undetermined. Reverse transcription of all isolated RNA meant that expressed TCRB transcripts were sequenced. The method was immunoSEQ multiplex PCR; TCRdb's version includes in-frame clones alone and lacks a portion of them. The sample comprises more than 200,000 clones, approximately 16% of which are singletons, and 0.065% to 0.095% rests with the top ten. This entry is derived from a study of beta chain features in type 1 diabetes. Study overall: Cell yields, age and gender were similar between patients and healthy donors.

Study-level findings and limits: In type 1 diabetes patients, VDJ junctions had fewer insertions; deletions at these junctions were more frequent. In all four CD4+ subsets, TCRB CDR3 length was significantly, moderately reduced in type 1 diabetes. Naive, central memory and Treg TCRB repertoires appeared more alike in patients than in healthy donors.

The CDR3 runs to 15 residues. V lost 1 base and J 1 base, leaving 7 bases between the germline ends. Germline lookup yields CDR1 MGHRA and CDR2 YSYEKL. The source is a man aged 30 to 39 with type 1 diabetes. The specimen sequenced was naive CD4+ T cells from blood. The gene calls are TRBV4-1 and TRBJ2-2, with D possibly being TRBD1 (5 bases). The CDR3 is CASSQGQMNTGELFF. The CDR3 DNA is TGCGCCAGCAGCCAAGGACAGATGAACACCGGGGAGCTGTTTTTT.